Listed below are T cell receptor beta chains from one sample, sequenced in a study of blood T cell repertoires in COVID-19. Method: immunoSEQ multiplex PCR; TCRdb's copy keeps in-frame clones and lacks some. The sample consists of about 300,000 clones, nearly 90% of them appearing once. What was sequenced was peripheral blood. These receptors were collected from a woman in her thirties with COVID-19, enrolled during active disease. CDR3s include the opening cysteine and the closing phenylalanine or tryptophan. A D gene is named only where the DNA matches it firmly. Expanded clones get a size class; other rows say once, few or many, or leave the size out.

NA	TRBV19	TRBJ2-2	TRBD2	TGTGCCAGTATCCCCGGGGGACTAGCGGGGGCGGCGACCGGGGAGCTGTTTTTT	CASIPGGLAGAATGELFF
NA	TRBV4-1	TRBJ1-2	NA	TGCGCCAGCAGCCAAGGGTCAGGACTTGGCTACACCTTC	CASSQGSGLGYTF
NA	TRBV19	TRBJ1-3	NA	TGTGCCAGTAGATGGTACAACTCTGGAAACACCATATATTTT	CASRWYNSGNTIYF
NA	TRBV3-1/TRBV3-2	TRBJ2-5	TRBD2	TGTGCCAGCAGCCAGACGTCTAGCGGGAAGAGAACCCAGTACTTC	CASSQTSSGKRTQYF
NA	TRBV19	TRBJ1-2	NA	TGTGCCAGTAGTATTATCCGGGTCGCAGACGCAGGCTACACCTTC	CASSIIRVADAGYTF
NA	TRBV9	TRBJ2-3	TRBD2	TGTGCCAGCAGCGTAGCTGGCGGGGGGTTCGATGGACAGTATTTT	CASSVAGGGFDGQYF
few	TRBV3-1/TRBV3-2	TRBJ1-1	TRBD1	TGTGCCAGCAGCCAGACCGTTACAGGGGGAGCTTTCTTT	CASSQTVTGGAFF
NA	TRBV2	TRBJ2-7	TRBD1	TGTGCCAGCTCTTTAGGGACAGAGCATTACGAGCAGTACTTC	CASSLGTEHYEQYF
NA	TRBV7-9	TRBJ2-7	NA	TGTGCCAGCAGCCCCATCGGGTTCGAGCAGTACTTC	CASSPIGFEQYF
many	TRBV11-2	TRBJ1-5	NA	TGTGCCAGCAGCTTAGGAGCGAATCAGCCCCAGCATTTT	CASSLGANQPQHF
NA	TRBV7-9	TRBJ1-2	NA	TGTGCCAGCAGCTTAGCCGGAGGGCGAGGCTACACCTTC	CASSLAGGRGYTF
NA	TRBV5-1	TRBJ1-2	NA	TGCGCCAGCAGCAACCCGGGGGGTGGCTACACCTTC	CASSNPGGGYTF
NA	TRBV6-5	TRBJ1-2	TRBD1	TGTGCCAGCAGACCCGACAGGGGGCGAGGCTACACCTTC	CASRPDRGRGYTF
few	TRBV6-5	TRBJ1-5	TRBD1	TGTGCCAGCAGCCGGGACAGTAATAGCAATCAGCCCCAGCATTTT	CASSRDSNSNQPQHF
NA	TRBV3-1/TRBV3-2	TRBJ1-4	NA	TGTGCCAGCAGCCATAAAAGGGGGACCGAGAATGAAAAACTGTTTTTT	CASSHKRGTENEKLFF
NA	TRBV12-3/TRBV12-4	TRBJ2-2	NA	TGTGCCAGCAGTACACAGGACACCGGGGAGCTGTTTTTT	CASSTQDTGELFF
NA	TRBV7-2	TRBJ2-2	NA	TGTGCCAGCAGCTTAGCCACAGGGTCGGGGAACACCGGGGAGCTGTTTTTT	CASSLATGSGNTGELFF
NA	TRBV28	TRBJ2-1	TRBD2	TGTGCCAGCAGTTCCCCGGGGGGAGCGATCCGTGAGCAGTTCTTC	CASSSPGGAIREQFF
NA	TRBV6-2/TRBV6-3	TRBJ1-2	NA	TGTGCCAGCAGTGATCCGGGACTGAACTATGGCTACACCTTC	CASSDPGLNYGYTF
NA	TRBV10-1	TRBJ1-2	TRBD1	TGCGCCAGAAACAGACCGGTCCCGGGACAGGGGAACTATGGCTACACCTTC	CARNRPVPGQGNYGYTF
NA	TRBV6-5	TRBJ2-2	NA	TGTGCCAGCAGTTGGATGGGGGCGGGCACCGGGGAGCTGTTTTTT	CASSWMGAGTGELFF
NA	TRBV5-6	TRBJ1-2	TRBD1	TGTGCCAGCAGCTTGAAGGACAGGGATGATCTGGGCTACACCTTC	CASSLKDRDDLGYTF
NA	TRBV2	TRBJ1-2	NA	TGTGCCAGCACAACTGGCGGGAGTGGCTACACCTTC	CASTTGGSGYTF
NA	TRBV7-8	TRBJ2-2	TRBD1	TGTGCCAGCAGCTTAAGGGACAGGGTTAGGACCGGGGAGCTGTTTTTT	CASSLRDRVRTGELFF
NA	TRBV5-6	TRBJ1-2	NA	TGTGCCAGCAGCTTGGGGGGGCGCGAGGATGGCTACACCTTC	CASSLGGREDGYTF
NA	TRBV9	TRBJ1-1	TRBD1	TGTGCCAGCAGCTGGGGACAGGGCGGAAACACTGAAGCTTTCTTT	CASSWGQGGNTEAFF
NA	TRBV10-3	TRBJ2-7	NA	TGTGCCATCAGGGAGGACAGTCCCTACGAGCAGTACTTC	CAIREDSPYEQYF
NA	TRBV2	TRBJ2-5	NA	TGTGCCAGCAGTGAAGTAACTAGGGGGGAGACCCAGTACTTC	CASSEVTRGETQYF
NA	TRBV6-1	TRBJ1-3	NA	TGTGCCAGCAGTGAAGCCCTTGGCAGAGGAAACACCATATATTTT	CASSEALGRGNTIYF
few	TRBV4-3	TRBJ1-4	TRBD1	TGCGCCAGCAGCCAGTTCAACAGGGGAATTGAAAAACTGTTTTTT	CASSQFNRGIEKLFF
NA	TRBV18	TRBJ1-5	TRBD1	TGTGCCAGCTCACCGATAGGGACAGACAATCAGCCCCAGCATTTT	CASSPIGTDNQPQHF
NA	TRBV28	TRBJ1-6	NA	TGTGCCAGCAGTTTGAAGAGTTCACCCCTCCACTTT	CASSLKSSPLHF
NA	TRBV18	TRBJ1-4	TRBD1	TGTGCCAGCTCTTTCGGACAGGGGAAGGATGAAAAACTGTTTTTT	CASSFGQGKDEKLFF
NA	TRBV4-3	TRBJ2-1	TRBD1	TGCGCCAGCAGCCAAGATGGCGTCGGGGACAGCTACAATGAGCAGTTCTTC	CASSQDGVGDSYNEQFF